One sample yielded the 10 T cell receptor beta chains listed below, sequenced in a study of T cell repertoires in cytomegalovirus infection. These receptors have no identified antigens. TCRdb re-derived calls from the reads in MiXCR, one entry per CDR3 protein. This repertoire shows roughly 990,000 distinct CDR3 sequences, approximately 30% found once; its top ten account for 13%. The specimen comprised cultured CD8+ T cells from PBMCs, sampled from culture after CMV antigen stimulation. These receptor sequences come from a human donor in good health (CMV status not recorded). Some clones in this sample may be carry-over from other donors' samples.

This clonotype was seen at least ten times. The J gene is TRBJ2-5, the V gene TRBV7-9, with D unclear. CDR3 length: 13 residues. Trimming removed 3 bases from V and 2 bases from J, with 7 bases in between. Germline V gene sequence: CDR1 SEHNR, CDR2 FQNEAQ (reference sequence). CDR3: CASSLSLQETQYF. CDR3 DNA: TGTGCCAGCAGCTTGAGCCTTCAAGAGACCCAGTACTTC.

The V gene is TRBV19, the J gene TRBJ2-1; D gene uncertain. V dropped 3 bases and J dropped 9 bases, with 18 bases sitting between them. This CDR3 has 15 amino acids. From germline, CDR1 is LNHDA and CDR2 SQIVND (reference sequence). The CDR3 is CASSMGGSVGSEQFF. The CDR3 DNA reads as TGTGCCAGTAGTATGGGTGGGTCGGTAGGTAGTGAGCAGTTCTTC.

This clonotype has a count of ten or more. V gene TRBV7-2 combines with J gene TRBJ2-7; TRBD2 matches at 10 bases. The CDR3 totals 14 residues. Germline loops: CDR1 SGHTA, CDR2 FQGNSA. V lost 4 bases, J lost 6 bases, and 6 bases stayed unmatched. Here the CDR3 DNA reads TGTGCCAGCAGCTATTCTAGCGGGGGAGGCGAGCAGTACGTC. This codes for CASSYSSGGGEQYV.

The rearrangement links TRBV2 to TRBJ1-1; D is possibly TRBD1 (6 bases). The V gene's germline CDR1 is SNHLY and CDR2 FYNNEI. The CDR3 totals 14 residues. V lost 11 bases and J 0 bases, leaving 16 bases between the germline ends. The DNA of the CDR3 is TGTGCCGGAAAAGGGACACCGATGAACACTGAAGCTTTCTTT. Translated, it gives CAGKGTPMNTEAFF.

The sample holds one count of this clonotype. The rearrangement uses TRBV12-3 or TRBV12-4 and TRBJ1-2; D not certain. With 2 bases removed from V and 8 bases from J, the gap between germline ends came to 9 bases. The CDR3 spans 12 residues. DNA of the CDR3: TGTGCCAGCAGTTTATGGGGAGGAGGCTACACCTTC. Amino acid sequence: CASSLWGGGYTF.

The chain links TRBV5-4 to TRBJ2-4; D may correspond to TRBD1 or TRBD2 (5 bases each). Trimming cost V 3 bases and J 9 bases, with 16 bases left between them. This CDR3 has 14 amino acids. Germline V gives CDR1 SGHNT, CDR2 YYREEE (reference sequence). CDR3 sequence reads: CASSSRDAQPIQYF. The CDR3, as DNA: TGTGCCAGCAGCTCCCGGGACGCCCAACCCATTCAGTACTTC. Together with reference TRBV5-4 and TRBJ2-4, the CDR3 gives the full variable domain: ETGVTQSPTHLIKTRGQQVTLRCSSQSGHNTVSWYQQALGQGPQFIFQYYREEENGRGNFPPRFSGLQFPNYSSELNVNALELDDSALYLCASSSRDAQPIQYFGAGTRLSVL.

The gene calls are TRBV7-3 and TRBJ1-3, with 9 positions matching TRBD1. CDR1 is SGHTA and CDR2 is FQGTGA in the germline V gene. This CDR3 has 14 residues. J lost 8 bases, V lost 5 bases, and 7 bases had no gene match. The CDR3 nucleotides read TGTGCCAGCAGCCGGACAGGGGACGGAGACACCATATATTTT. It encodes CASSRTGDGDTIYF. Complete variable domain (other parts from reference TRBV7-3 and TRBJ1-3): GAGVSQTPSNKVTEKGKYVELRCDPISGHTALYWYRQSLGQGPEFLIYFQGTGAADDSGLPNDRFFAVRPEGSVSTLKIQRTERGDSAVYLCASSRTGDGDTIYFGEGSWLTVV.

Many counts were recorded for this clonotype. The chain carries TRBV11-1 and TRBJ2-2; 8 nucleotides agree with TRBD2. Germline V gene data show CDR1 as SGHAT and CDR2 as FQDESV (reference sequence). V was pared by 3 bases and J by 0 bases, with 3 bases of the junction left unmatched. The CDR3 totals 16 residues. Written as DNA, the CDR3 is TGTGCCAGCAGCTTTCTGCGGGGGGCGAACACCGGGGAGCTGTTTTTT. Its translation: CASSFLRGANTGELFF.

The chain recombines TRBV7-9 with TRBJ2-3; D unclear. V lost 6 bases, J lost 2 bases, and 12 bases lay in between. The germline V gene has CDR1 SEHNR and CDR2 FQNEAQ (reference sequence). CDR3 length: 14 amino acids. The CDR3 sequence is CASRVTTLTDTQYF. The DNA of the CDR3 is TGTGCCAGCAGGGTTACTACGCTCACAGATACGCAGTATTTT.

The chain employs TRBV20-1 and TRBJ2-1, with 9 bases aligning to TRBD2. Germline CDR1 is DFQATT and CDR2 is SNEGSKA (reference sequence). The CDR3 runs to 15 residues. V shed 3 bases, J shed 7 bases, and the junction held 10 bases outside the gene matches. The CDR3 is CSASPAGGPLNEQFF. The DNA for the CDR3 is TGCAGTGCTAGCCCCGCGGGGGGGCCTTTGAATGAGCAGTTCTTC.